This entry is about one T cell receptor (beta chain). Allocation to cohorts depended on clinical history reported by the participants. All recovered Cohort 3 donors got two negative PCRs, got clearance, or saw symptom resolution. Clones were read by immunoSEQ multiplex PCR, and TCRdb kept only the in-frame ones, dropping some. Counted here are some 100,000 clones, 65% to 90% occurring once; the ten biggest clones make up 2% to 3%. The CDR3 is 13 residues long. Trimming took off 8 bases at V and 3 bases at J, with 12 bases between the two ends. Germline loops: CDR1 MNHNY, CDR2 SVGAGI (reference sequence). This sample is part of a study of blood T cell repertoires in COVID-19. Study overall: Samples representing acute and convalescent COVID-19 were sourced from the United States, Italy and Spain. T cells, B-cell-depleted T cells, or PBMCs provided the cDNA or gDNA that served as material.

The chain couples TRBV6-6 to TRBJ2-3; D possibly corresponds to TRBD1 (5 bases). The sequenced sample was PBMCs or T cells enriched from blood (not recorded which). The sequence came from a woman between 45 and 65 years old who had recovered from COVID-19. The CDR3 region is CASRRGRTDTQYF. CDR3 sequence (DNA): TGTGCCAGCCGTAGGGGCCGGACAGATACGCAGTATTTT.